This T cell receptor (beta chain) was recorded in a study of lymphopenia after photon versus proton radiotherapy. Measured with immunoSEQ multiplex PCR; TCRdb has only the in-frame clones, and not every one. The repertoire holds around 25,000 clones, more than 75% seen once, with roughly a quarter in the top ten. In regard to this clone: Its antigen is not identified.

The CDR3 runs 15 residues. Per the germline V gene, CDR1 is LGHNA and CDR2 is YSLEER. Trimming took off 0 bases at V and 2 bases at J, with 5 bases between the two ends. Regarding the study as a whole: Larger post-nadir TCR diversity loss correlated inversely with survival in deceased patients. Proton therapy kept repertoires fairly stable, unlike photons, which gained effector/memory cells. Authors raise, but do not show, better survival with proton therapy. Oligoclonal CD8+ Temra expansion after nadir drove photon patients' diversity drop.

This sequence joins TRBV4-3 and TRBJ1-6; unclear D gene. The clonotype comes from a man in his forties with gastric cancer. Sequences were derived from peripheral blood, sampled from a patient treated with photon-based radiotherapy. Written as DNA, the CDR3 is TGCGCCAGCAGCCAAGAAGGCCCCTATAATTCACCCCTCCACTTT. Protein: CASSQEGPYNSPLHF.